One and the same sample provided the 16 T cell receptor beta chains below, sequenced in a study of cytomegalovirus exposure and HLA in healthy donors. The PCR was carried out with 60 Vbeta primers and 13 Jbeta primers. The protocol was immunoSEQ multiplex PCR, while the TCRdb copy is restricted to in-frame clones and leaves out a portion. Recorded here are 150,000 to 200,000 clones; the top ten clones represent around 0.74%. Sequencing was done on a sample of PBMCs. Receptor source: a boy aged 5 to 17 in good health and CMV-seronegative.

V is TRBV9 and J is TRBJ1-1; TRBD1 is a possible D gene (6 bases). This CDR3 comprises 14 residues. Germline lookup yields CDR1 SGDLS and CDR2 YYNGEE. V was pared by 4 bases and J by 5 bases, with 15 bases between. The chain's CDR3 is CASSPDSKGTEAFF. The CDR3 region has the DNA TGTGCCAGCAGCCCGGACAGTAAAGGGACTGAAGCTTTCTTT.

The CDR3 region has the DNA TGTGCCAGCAGCGGACAGGGGATGGGGTACGAGCAGTACTTC. This translates into CASSGQGMGYEQYF. The chain couples TRBV2 to TRBJ2-7; 9 bases are a match to TRBD1. From germline, CDR1 is SNHLY and CDR2 FYNNEI. The CDR3 has 14 amino acids. V dropped 6 bases and J dropped 4; count of bases not matched to a gene: 7.

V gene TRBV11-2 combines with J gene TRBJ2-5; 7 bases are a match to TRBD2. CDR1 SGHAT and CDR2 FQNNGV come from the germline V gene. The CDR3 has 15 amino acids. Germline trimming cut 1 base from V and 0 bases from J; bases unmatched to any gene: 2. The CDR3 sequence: CASSLGRGDQETQYF. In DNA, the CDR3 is TGTGCCAGCAGCTTAGGTCGGGGGGACCAAGAGACCCAGTACTTC.

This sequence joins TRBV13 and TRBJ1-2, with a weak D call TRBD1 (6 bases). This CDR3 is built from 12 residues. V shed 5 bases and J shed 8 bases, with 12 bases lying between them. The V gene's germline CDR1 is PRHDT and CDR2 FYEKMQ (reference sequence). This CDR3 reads CASSPRQEGYTF. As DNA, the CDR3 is TGTGCCAGCAGCCCCCGACAGGAGGGCTACACCTTC. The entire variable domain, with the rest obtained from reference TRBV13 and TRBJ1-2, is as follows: AAGVIQSPRHLIKEKRETATLKCYPIPRHDTVYWYQQGPGQDPQFLISFYEKMQSDKGSIPDRFSAQQFSDYHSELNMSSLELGDSALYFCASSPRQEGYTFGSGTRLTVV.

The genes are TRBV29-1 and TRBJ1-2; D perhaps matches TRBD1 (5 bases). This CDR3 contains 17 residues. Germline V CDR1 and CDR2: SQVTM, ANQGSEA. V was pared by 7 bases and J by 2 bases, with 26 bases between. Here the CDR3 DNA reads TGCAGCGGTGGCGGGGAGCAGGGTCGTAACTCAAACTATGGCTACACCTTC. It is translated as CSGGGEQGRNSNYGYTF. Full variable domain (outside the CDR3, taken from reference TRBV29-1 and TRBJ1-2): SAVISQKPSRDICQRGTSLTIQCQVDSQVTMMFWYRQQPGQSLTLIATANQGSEATYESGFVIDKFPISRPNLTFSTLTVSNMSPEDSSIYLCSGGGEQGRNSNYGYTFGSGTRLTVV.

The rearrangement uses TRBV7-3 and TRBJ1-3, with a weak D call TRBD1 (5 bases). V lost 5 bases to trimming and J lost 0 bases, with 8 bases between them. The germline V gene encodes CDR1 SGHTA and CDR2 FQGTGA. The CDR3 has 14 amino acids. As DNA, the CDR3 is TGTGCCAGCAGCCCAACAGGCTCTGGAAACACCATATATTTT. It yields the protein CASSPTGSGNTIYF.

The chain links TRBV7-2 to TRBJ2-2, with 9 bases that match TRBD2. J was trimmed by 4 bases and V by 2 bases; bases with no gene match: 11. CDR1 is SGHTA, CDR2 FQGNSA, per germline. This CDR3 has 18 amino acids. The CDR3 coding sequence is TGTGCCAGCAGCTTAAGGGCGGGGGGGCCGATTAGCACCGGGGAGCTGTTTTTT. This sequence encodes CASSLRAGGPISTGELFF.

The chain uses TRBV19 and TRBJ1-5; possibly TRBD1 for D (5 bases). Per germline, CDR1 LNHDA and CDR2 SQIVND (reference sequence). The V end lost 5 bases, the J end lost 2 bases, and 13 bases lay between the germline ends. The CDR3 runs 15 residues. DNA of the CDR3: TGTGCCAGTAGTGGTGGGGCCAGGGGCAATCAGCCCCAGCATTTT. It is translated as CASSGGARGNQPQHF. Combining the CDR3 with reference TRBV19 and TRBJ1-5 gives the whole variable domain DGGITQSPKYLFRKEGQNVTLSCEQNLNHDAMYWYRQDPGQGLRLIYYSQIVNDFQKGDIAEGYSVSREKKESFPLTVTSAQKNPTAFYLCASSGGARGNQPQHFGDGTRLSIL.

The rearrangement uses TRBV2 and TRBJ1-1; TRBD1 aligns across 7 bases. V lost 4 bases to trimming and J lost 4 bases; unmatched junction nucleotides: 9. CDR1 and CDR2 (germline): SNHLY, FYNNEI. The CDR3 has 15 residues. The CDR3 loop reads CASSAIGQAGTEAFF. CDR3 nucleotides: TGTGCCAGCAGTGCAATCGGACAGGCGGGCACTGAAGCTTTCTTT.

DNA of the CDR3: TGCGCCAGCAGCCAAAGCGGGCTAGCCCCAGATACGCAGTATTTT. Protein: CASSQSGLAPDTQYF. This chain links TRBV4-1 with TRBJ2-3; possibly TRBD2 for D (6 bases). V was shortened by 2 bases and J by 4 bases, with 13 bases between the two germline ends. Germline lookup yields CDR1 MGHRA and CDR2 YSYEKL. This CDR3 spans 15 amino acids.

This CDR3 reads CASSSNRDSHQEKLFF. The CDR3 nucleotides are TGTGCCAGCAGTTCAAACCGGGACAGCCATCAGGAAAAACTGTTTTTT. The chain uses TRBV28 and TRBJ1-4, with TRBD1 matching over 7 bases. CDR3 size: 16 residues. J was trimmed by 8 bases and V by 4 bases; bases with no gene match: 13. The germline gives CDR1 MDHEN, CDR2 SYDVKM.

CDR3 in DNA: TGTGCCAGCAGTCCAAGCCTCCCGTACTACTCCTACGAGCAGTACTTC. Its protein product is CASSPSLPYYSYEQYF. The rearrangement joins TRBV27 to TRBJ2-7; D remains unclear. The CDR3 length is 16 residues. Deletions cut 5 bases from V and 0 bases from J, with 17 bases between. The V gene's germline CDR1 is MNHEY and CDR2 SMNVEV (reference sequence).

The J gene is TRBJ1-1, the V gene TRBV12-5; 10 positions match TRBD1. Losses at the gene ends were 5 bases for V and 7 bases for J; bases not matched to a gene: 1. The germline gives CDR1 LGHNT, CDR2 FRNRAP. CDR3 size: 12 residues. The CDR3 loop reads CASGRDRGEAFF. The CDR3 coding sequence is TGTGCTAGTGGTCGGGACAGGGGTGAAGCTTTCTTT.

DNA for the CDR3: TGTGCCAGCAGCCCTCCTATCGACAGGGTGAACACTGAAGCTTTCTTT. This translates into CASSPPIDRVNTEAFF. The chain employs TRBV7-9 and TRBJ1-1, with 7 bases aligning to TRBD1. The germline gives CDR1 SEHNR, CDR2 FQNEAQ (reference sequence). The CDR3 is 16 residues long. The V gene end was trimmed by 5 bases and the J gene end by 0 bases; junction bases not matched to a gene: 9.

This CDR3 reads CASLRLAGGGDTQYF. The CDR3 DNA is TGTGCCAGCTTGAGACTAGCGGGGGGTGGCGATACGCAGTATTTT. The V call is TRBV6-5, the J call TRBJ2-3, with 13 bases fitting TRBD2. The CDR3 runs to 15 residues. V dropped 8 bases and J dropped 6; count of bases not matched to a gene: 8. Germline V gene data show CDR1 as MNHEY and CDR2 as SVGAGI.

As DNA, the CDR3 is TGTGCCACCAGCACTACTACTTCGCTCAGTCCGGGACAGCCCCAGCATTTT. As protein: CATSTTTSLSPGQPQHF. The V call is TRBV15, the J call TRBJ1-5, with D unresolved. This CDR3 is built from 17 residues. Germline values: CDR1 LNHNV, CDR2 YYDKDF (reference sequence). V shed 4 bases and J shed 7 bases, with 23 bases lying between them.